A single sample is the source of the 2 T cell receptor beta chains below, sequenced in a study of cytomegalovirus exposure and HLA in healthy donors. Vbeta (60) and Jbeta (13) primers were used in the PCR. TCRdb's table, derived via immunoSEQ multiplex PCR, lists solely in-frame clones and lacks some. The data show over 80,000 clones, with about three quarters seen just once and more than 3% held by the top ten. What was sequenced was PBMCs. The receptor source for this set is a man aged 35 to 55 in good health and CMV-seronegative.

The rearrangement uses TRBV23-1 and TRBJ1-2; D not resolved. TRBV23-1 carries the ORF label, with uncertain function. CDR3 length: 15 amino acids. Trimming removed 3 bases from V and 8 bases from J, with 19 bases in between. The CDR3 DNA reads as TGCGCCAGCAGTCAGGTCCGGACTGCCCTGGGGGGCTACACCTTC. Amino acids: CASSQVRTALGGYTF.

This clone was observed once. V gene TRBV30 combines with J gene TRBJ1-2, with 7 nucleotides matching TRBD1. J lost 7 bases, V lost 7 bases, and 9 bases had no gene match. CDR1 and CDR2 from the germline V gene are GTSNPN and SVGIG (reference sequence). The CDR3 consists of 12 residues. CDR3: CAYHYRGGGYTF. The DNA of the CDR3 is TGTGCCTACCACTACAGGGGAGGTGGCTACACCTTC. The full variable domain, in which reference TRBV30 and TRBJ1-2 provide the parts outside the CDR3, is SQTIHQWPATLVQPVGSPLSLECTVEGTSNPNLYWYRQAAGRGLQLLFYSVGIGQISSEVPQNLSASRPQDRQFILSSKKLLLSDSGFYLCAYHYRGGGYTFGSGTRLTVV.